The text below deals with one T cell receptor (beta chain). Study processing details: Nucleated cell number was recorded as an estimate derived from reference gene primer amplification. Using immunoSEQ multiplex PCR, the repertoire was profiled, and TCRdb retains in-frame clones only, with some absent. V, J and clone size were drawn from that table, and D and trimming were deduced from the DNA. The sample carries about 170,000 clones, 70% to 85% recorded once. This CDR3 has 19 amino acids. Germline V CDR1 and CDR2: MNHEY, SMNVEV (reference sequence). Germline trimming cut 1 base from V and 2 bases from J; bases unmatched to any gene: 11. This sample was included in a study of blood T cell repertoires in COVID-19.

This receptor was identified in a man older than 75 with COVID-19, enrolled during active disease. This chain links TRBV27 with TRBJ1-3; 10 nucleotides match TRBD1. The sample was peripheral blood. The CDR3 bases are TGTGCCAGCAGTTTATTCCCGACAGGGGGCGCGTCCACTGGAAACACCATATATTTT. This gives the protein CASSLFPTGGASTGNTIYF.